This note documents a single TCR beta chain sequence. Its antigen is currently not known. Per-base quality was not reported, and no clone a single base away is much larger than it. This sample's time point label indicates: blood 4 weeks post-SBRT, at nephrectomy. This specimen's treatment or condition label, per the study, means: 15 Gy SBRT to primary tumor, nephrectomy 4 weeks later. Samples came from a clinical trial, in which primary renal cell carcinomas received 15 Gy stereotactic body radiation therapy followed by nephrectomy 4 weeks later. To track tumor-enriched clonotypes, serial peripheral blood was sampled from radiation-treated patients at baseline and at 2 weeks and 4 weeks after SBRT. Renal cell carcinoma with clear cell pathology was present in all patients. Genomic DNA for TCR sequencing was prepared using the QIAamp DNA Blood Mini Kit (Qiagen). The analyses included only samples that passed all quality control checks.

The data derive from a study of radiation and T cells in renal cell carcinoma (dated by TCRdb to the early 2020s). The study in broad terms: In total, about 50 samples underwent TCR beta sequencing: about 25 tumors plus 27 peripheral blood samples. The final blood draw was performed at 4 weeks after radiation, at the same time as nephrectomy. A total of 4 million to 5 million unique CDR3 nucleotide sequences, encoding around 2.7 million unique CDR3 amino acid sequences, were found across all 50 or so samples.

The immunoSEQ kit was used, according to the manufacturer's recommendations, to generate TCR beta libraries from genomic DNA. To prepare the libraries, a first multiplex PCR with proprietary primers was run, followed by a second PCR that added unique barcodes, and a bead cleanup was done after each round. Each sample batch included a kit-provided positive control reaction and a negative control reaction. The final libraries were assessed on an Agilent 4200 TapeStation D1000 ScreenTape, pooled by volume, and quantified by qPCR. An Illumina NextSeq500 fitted with a MidOutput 150-cycle cartridge performed the sequencing, running 156 Read1 cycles and 15 Index1 cycles with the kit's custom primers. The pooled library was loaded at approximately 1 pM with an approximately 22% PhiX control spike-in. The authors' pipeline ran thus. Vendor-processed data were analyzed in R, with a clonotype defined as all T cells sharing the same CDR3 nucleotide sequence. For clone abundance analyses, frequencies were normalized to the 10,000 most abundant clones in each sample. Before analysis, public T cell clones were removed, and these numbered fewer than five per sample on average. A difference in abundance of at least 32-fold between compartments was used to define tumor-enriched and baseline blood-enriched clonotypes. A beta-binomial differential abundance model was applied to find clonotypes that expanded or contracted between blood time points. The Baroni-Urbani and Buser coefficient was used to measure tumor-blood repertoire similarity, and groups were compared with two-tailed Wilcoxon tests in R. Here the immuneACCESS table is served through TCRdb, limited to in-frame sequences with V and J called. Missing clones are a known gap in these copies; in checked studies unresolved V genes cover under half, and the rest lacks a known reason. From that table come the V and J calls and clone size; the DNA was used to work out D and trimming. Counted in this sample were 150,000 or so clones; about 87% of them appeared once. Of the sample, around 10% is held by the ten largest clones.

The investigation overall reported the following: In blood, the top tumor clonotypes increased between baseline and 2 weeks post-radiation and then shrank by 4 weeks, which suggests that tumor-resident clones expanded only transiently. Because the trial had a single-armed design, the trial could not examine how radiation dose or scheduling affected the TCR repertoire. Because pretreatment tumor biopsies were not available, the baseline intratumoral presence of clonotypes could not be determined. Dynamics of the blood repertoire were not tracked past 4 weeks after treatment.

This clonotype originated in a woman aged 45-59 years with renal cell carcinoma. The material sequenced was blood, taken from a patient whose treatment included radiotherapy and nephrectomy.

The CDR3 region reads CASTREQFF. Read as DNA, the sequence is TGTGCCAGCACCAGGGAGCAGTTCTTC. The chain is encoded by TRBV7-9 joined to TRBJ2-1; the D gene is unclear. The germline V gene encodes CDR1 SEHNR and CDR2 FQNEAQ (reference sequence). Spanning cysteine to phenylalanine, the CDR3 consists of 9 amino acids. Just the 27-base CDR3 DNA is kept, in frame starting at base 1. V loses 7 bases of germline sequence and J loses 10 bases, and the interval between the two ends is 5 bases.